This entry concerns a single T cell receptor (beta chain). Its specificity is not known. Trimming stripped 5 bases from V and 8 bases from J, with 21 bases between. The CDR3 runs to 16 residues. Per the germline V gene, CDR1 is MNHEY and CDR2 is SMNVEV (reference sequence). This record comes from a study of T cells in Graves' hyperthyroidism and ophthalmopathy. Study as a whole: Peripheral blood collection took place at initial diagnosis, before any treatment. Overall study results and limits: Blood shared most expanded thyroid clonotypes above 0.001.

RNA transcripts provided the source from which TCR beta CDR3 regions were amplified. RT-PCR in the first round (using the HTBI primer set) targeted the TCR CDR3. TCRdb itself ran the multiplex PCR reads through MiXCR, one entry per CDR3 protein. Here the sample spans over 700,000 distinct CDR3 sequences, 18% being singletons. The source material was blood. The chain carries TRBV27 and TRBJ1-4, with D possibly being TRBD1 (5 bases). This sequence was found in a woman aged 50 to 60 with Graves' hyperthyroidism that later progressed to Graves' ophthalmopathy. Written as DNA, the CDR3 is TGTGCCAGCAGTCCCACCCAGGACGGGGGATGGGAAAAACTGTTTTTT. This codes for CASSPTQDGGWEKLFF.